The entry that follows covers one TCR beta chain sequence. Its binding antigen is unknown. The record has no base qualities; no much larger clone is one base away. The data were taken from a study of blood T cell repertoires in COVID-19 (dated by TCRdb to the early 2020s). In terms of the full investigation: Samples from collaborators originated in the United States, Italy and Spain and spanned both the acute and convalescent phases of COVID-19. Samples were obtained from the ongoing ImmuneRACE study (first 160 participants) and from some 1,200 subjects provided by 6 global collaborators. The repertoires were released in a freely available public database intended as a resource for research on the immune response to SARS-CoV-2. Where HLA class I and class II types were available, the types were taken from metadata supplied by the sample provider, not from assay-based typing. The dataset comprised deeply sampled blood TCRbeta repertoires from subjects exposed to, actively infected with, or recovered from COVID-19. The material from the prospective study consisted of cDNA or gDNA derived from T cells, B-cell-depleted T cells, or PBMCs. The sample metadata nearly always contained a de-identified subject ID, COVID-19 status, age in years and sex.

The collaborating institutions used their own protocols to collect whole blood in K2EDTA tubes. For TCRbeta analysis, collaborator samples were shipped as frozen whole blood, as isolated PBMCs, or as DNA extracted from either sample type. Germline trimming: 7 bases from V, 1 base from J; junction bases outside gene matches: 10. The CDR3 holds 16 amino acids from the cysteine to the phenylalanine. The retained sequence is limited to the CDR3, 48 bases, with the frame set at the first base. In the germline V gene (reference sequence), CDR1 corresponds to GTSNPN and CDR2 to SVGIG. TCRbeta CDR3 regions were amplified from genomic DNA by means of the immunoSEQ Assay, a bias-controlled multiplex PCR. On the authors' methods: Nucleated cell counts per sample were estimated from amplification of reference gene primers within the assay. To quantify the absolute abundance of each unique TCRbeta CDR3 rearrangement, sequence reads were collapsed and filtered. For each sample, productive Simpson clonality was calculated as the square root of Simpson's diversity index over productive rearrangements. TCRdb mirrors the immuneACCESS table, restricted to in-frame sequences. Some clones are absent from its copies; in checked studies, under half trace to an unresolved V gene, and the reason for the others is unknown. The DNA gave D and trimming, while V, J and clone size come from that table. The sample yields several thousand clones; less than 85% were counted once. 17% of the sample is taken by the ten largest.

Study-wide conclusions, independent of this receptor: The amount of clinical and demographic metadata varied by source and participant and was provided uncurated.

The TCR comes from a human donor in a cohort sampled during active COVID-19. The chain couples TRBV30 to TRBJ1-2, with 12 bases in between that match TRBD1. Source material: peripheral blood. CDR3 sequence: CASSSGQGAINYGYTF. The nucleotide sequence reads as follows: TGTGCCTCCTCGTCGGGACAGGGGGCAATTAACTATGGCTACACCTTC.